This TCR beta chain was recorded in a study of shared clonotypes between healthy human individuals. This CDR3 has 12 amino acids. Germline V lookup: CDR1 SGHTA, CDR2 FQGTGA. V lost 5 bases and J 5 bases, leaving 9 bases between the germline ends. Details on this clone: This may arise from a read error, as a much more abundant clone is one base away.

The assay ran at deep level. Assay used: immunoSEQ multiplex PCR; TCRdb lists only in-frame clones, some missing. The sample has over 850,000 clones, about 80% seen once. The chain employs TRBV7-3 and TRBJ1-2; a weak D match, TRBD1 (5 bases). The sequenced sample was memory CD4+ T cells from PBMCs. The subset is: CD45RA-negative fraction. This TCR came from a young man in good health. Some clones in this sample may be carry-over from other donors' samples. The CDR3 nucleotides are TGTGCCAGCAGCGCCACAGGTTATGGCTACACCTTC. Amino acid sequence: CASSATGYGYTF.